The rows below give T cell receptor beta chains drawn from one sample of a study of blood T cell repertoires in COVID-19. The repertoire was sequenced with immunoSEQ multiplex PCR; TCRdb's copy has only in-frame clones and lacks some. The sample consists of about 150,000 clones, roughly 87% of them appearing once. Sequenced sample: PBMCs or T cells enriched from blood (not recorded which). The receptor source for this set is a woman between 40 and 50 years old who had been exposed to COVID-19. Each CDR3 is given with its conserved first and last residue. Fields, in order: J gene, V gene, D gene, clone size, CDR3 protein, CDR3 DNA. The D gene is left open where the match is weak. Not all rows give a size; the values are once, few, many and, for expanded clones, a class.

J: TRBJ1-3
V: TRBV19
D: .
size: .
CDR3: CASSSGGLFSGNTIYF
DNA: TGTGCCAGTAGTTCGGGGGGCCTCTTCTCTGGAAACACCATATATTTT

J: TRBJ2-3
V: TRBV29-1
D: .
size: .
CDR3: CSVIRLSADTQYF
DNA: TGCAGCGTTATCAGGCTCTCCGCAGATACGCAGTATTTT

J: TRBJ2-7
V: TRBV7-3
D: TRBD2
size: .
CDR3: CASSPTSGGFEQYF
DNA: TGTGCCAGCAGCCCGACTAGCGGGGGATTCGAGCAGTACTTC

J: TRBJ2-3
V: TRBV9
D: TRBD2
size: .
CDR3: CASSVGASGAPDTQYF
DNA: TGTGCCAGCAGCGTAGGGGCTAGCGGGGCGCCAGATACGCAGTATTTT

J: TRBJ2-3
V: TRBV4-1
D: .
size: .
CDR3: CASSQGKGQGLGTDTQYF
DNA: TGCGCCAGCAGCCAAGGAAAGGGGCAGGGGCTTGGCACAGATACGCAGTATTTT

J: TRBJ1-6
V: TRBV12-5
D: TRBD1
size: .
CDR3: CASGLLPRDSRSYNSPLHF
DNA: TGTGCTAGTGGCTTACTCCCCCGGGACAGTCGCTCCTATAATTCACCCCTCCACTTT

J: TRBJ1-1
V: TRBV9
D: .
size: .
CDR3: CASSVPRVGEAFF
DNA: TGTGCCAGCAGCGTACCCAGGGTAGGAGAAGCTTTCTTT

J: TRBJ2-5
V: TRBV4-3
D: .
size: .
CDR3: CASSQAGIKDEAQYF
DNA: TGCGCCAGCAGCCAAGCCGGAATCAAGGATGAGGCCCAGTACTTC

J: TRBJ2-7
V: TRBV28
D: TRBD2
size: few
CDR3: CASSFQAGGTTEEQYF
DNA: TGTGCCAGCAGTTTCCAAGCGGGGGGGACCACCGAAGAGCAGTACTTC

J: TRBJ1-4
V: TRBV19
D: .
size: few
CDR3: CASLGTTNEKLFF
DNA: TGTGCCAGCCTCGGGACAACTAATGAAAAACTGTTTTTT

J: TRBJ2-2
V: TRBV5-1
D: .
size: .
CDR3: CASNKGGTNTGELFF
DNA: TGCGCCAGCAATAAGGGAGGAACGAACACCGGGGAGCTGTTTTTT

J: TRBJ2-2
V: TRBV5-1
D: TRBD2
size: .
CDR3: CASRTSGRETGELFF
DNA: TGCGCCAGCAGGACTAGCGGGAGAGAAACCGGGGAGCTGTTTTTT

J: TRBJ2-1
V: TRBV27
D: TRBD2
size: .
CDR3: CASRPGTSGLYNEQFF
DNA: TGTGCCAGCAGACCCGGGACTAGCGGACTCTACAATGAGCAGTTCTTC

J: TRBJ2-1
V: TRBV3-1/TRBV3-2
D: TRBD2
size: .
CDR3: CASSQGLAGGGNEQFF
DNA: TGTGCCAGCAGCCAAGGGCTAGCGGGGGGCGGGAATGAGCAGTTCTTC

J: TRBJ2-7
V: TRBV7-2
D: .
size: .
CDR3: CASSPSAVGAEQYF
DNA: TGTGCCAGCAGCCCTTCCGCGGTAGGGGCCGAGCAGTACTTC

J: TRBJ1-5
V: TRBV28
D: TRBD1
size: .
CDR3: CASSLKGQGSQPQHF
DNA: TGTGCCAGCAGTTTAAAGGGACAGGGGAGTCAGCCCCAGCATTTT

J: TRBJ2-7
V: TRBV9
D: TRBD1
size: .
CDR3: CASSVGFGQGLNEQYF
DNA: TGTGCCAGCAGCGTAGGATTCGGACAGGGTCTCAACGAGCAGTACTTC

J: TRBJ1-6
V: TRBV25-1
D: TRBD1
size: .
CDR3: CASRGQGGGSPLHF
DNA: TGTGCCAGCAGAGGACAGGGGGGTGGTTCACCCCTCCACTTT

J: TRBJ2-7
V: TRBV7-6
D: .
size: .
CDR3: CASSAQTGYEQYF
DNA: TGTGCCAGCAGCGCACAAACAGGATACGAGCAGTACTTC

J: TRBJ2-5
V: TRBV9
D: TRBD2
size: .
CDR3: CASSVASSGGASSETQYF
DNA: TGTGCCAGCAGCGTAGCGTCTAGCGGGGGGGCTTCGTCAGAGACCCAGTACTTC

J: TRBJ1-4
V: TRBV29-1
D: .
size: .
CDR3: CSFGQPNEKLFF
DNA: TGCAGCTTTGGACAGCCTAATGAAAAACTGTTTTTT

J: TRBJ2-1
V: TRBV27
D: TRBD1
size: .
CDR3: CASALRQGFNEQFF
DNA: TGTGCCAGCGCCCTTCGACAGGGCTTCAATGAGCAGTTCTTC

J: TRBJ1-2
V: TRBV7-8
D: .
size: .
CDR3: CASSLDHFNYGYTF
DNA: TGTGCCAGCAGCTTAGACCACTTCAACTATGGCTACACCTTC

J: TRBJ1-4
V: TRBV19
D: TRBD1
size: .
CDR3: CASSPGRGLYEKLFF
DNA: TGTGCCAGTAGTCCAGGCAGGGGGCTCTATGAAAAACTGTTTTTT

J: TRBJ1-1
V: TRBV10-2
D: .
size: .
CDR3: CASSRTVNTEAFF
DNA: TGCGCCAGCAGCAGGACAGTGAACACTGAAGCTTTCTTT

J: TRBJ1-5
V: TRBV19
D: .
size: once
CDR3: CASSIGLNSNQPQHF
DNA: TGTGCCAGTAGTATCGGACTGAATAGCAATCAGCCCCAGCATTTT

J: TRBJ2-1
V: TRBV18
D: TRBD2
size: .
CDR3: CASSLYPTSGGNNEQFF
DNA: TGTGCCAGCTCCCTTTACCCGACTAGCGGGGGAAACAATGAGCAGTTCTTC

J: TRBJ2-3
V: TRBV5-4
D: .
size: .
CDR3: CASSPVTDTQYF
DNA: TGTGCCAGCAGCCCTGTCACAGATACGCAGTATTTT

J: TRBJ2-1
V: TRBV29-1
D: TRBD2
size: .
CDR3: CSVPLAETYNEQFF
DNA: TGCAGCGTTCCACTAGCGGAGACTTACAATGAGCAGTTCTTC

J: TRBJ2-1
V: TRBV7-9
D: .
size: .
CDR3: CASTISGDEQFF
DNA: TGTGCCAGCACCATTAGCGGCGATGAGCAGTTCTTC

J: TRBJ1-2
V: TRBV5-1
D: TRBD1
size: .
CDR3: CASSTDRGHDGYTF
DNA: TGCGCCAGCAGCACGGACAGGGGACACGATGGCTACACCTTC

J: TRBJ1-4
V: TRBV5-1
D: .
size: .
CDR3: CASRPAGATNEKLFF
DNA: TGCGCCAGCAGACCAGCGGGGGCAACTAATGAAAAACTGTTTTTT

J: TRBJ2-5
V: TRBV9
D: .
size: .
CDR3: CASNTGSVGQETQYF
DNA: TGTGCCAGCAACACAGGGTCGGTCGGACAAGAGACCCAGTACTTC

J: TRBJ1-5
V: TRBV4-3
D: .
size: .
CDR3: CASSQETAGQPQHF
DNA: TGCGCCAGCAGCCAAGAAACAGCGGGGCAGCCCCAGCATTTT

J: TRBJ1-1
V: TRBV19
D: .
size: .
CDR3: CASSPQNTEAFF
DNA: TGTGCCAGTAGTCCCCAGAACACTGAAGCTTTCTTT

J: TRBJ1-2
V: TRBV7-9
D: .
size: .
CDR3: CASSPYEGRGGYTF
DNA: TGTGCCAGCAGCCCCTATGAGGGCCGAGGGGGCTACACCTTC

J: TRBJ1-5
V: TRBV10-3
D: .
size: .
CDR3: CAISESQGSNQPQHF
DNA: TGTGCCATCAGTGAGTCCCAGGGTAGCAATCAGCCCCAGCATTTT

J: TRBJ1-2
V: TRBV19
D: TRBD1
size: .
CDR3: CASSRQGVYYGYTF
DNA: TGTGCCAGTAGTCGACAGGGCGTTTACTATGGCTACACCTTC

J: TRBJ1-6
V: TRBV2
D: .
size: .
CDR3: CATRQALRSYNSPLHF
DNA: TGTGCCACGCGACAGGCCCTCAGGTCTTATAATTCACCCCTCCACTTT

J: TRBJ1-1
V: TRBV11-2
D: TRBD1
size: .
CDR3: CASSASPGQGMGNTEAFF
DNA: TGTGCCAGCAGCGCTAGTCCGGGACAGGGCATGGGGAACACTGAAGCTTTCTTT

J: TRBJ2-7
V: TRBV9
D: TRBD2
size: few
CDR3: CASSAGLAVGYEQYF
DNA: TGTGCCAGCAGCGCGGGACTAGCGGTAGGATACGAGCAGTACTTC

J: TRBJ2-3
V: TRBV6-4
D: .
size: .
CDR3: CASSDSSGEGTDTQYF
DNA: TGTGCCAGCAGTGACTCGTCGGGTGAGGGCACAGATACGCAGTATTTT

J: TRBJ2-3
V: TRBV5-1
D: .
size: .
CDR3: CASSPLAGRSTDTQYF
DNA: TGCGCCAGCAGCCCGCTAGCCGGACGAAGCACAGATACGCAGTATTTT

J: TRBJ1-2
V: TRBV27
D: TRBD1
size: few
CDR3: CASRGGQGESGYTF
DNA: TGTGCCAGCAGGGGGGGACAGGGAGAGAGTGGCTACACCTTC

J: TRBJ1-5
V: TRBV2
D: .
size: .
CDR3: CASRLKMHSQPQHF
DNA: TGTGCCAGCAGGCTGAAGATGCACAGCCAGCCCCAGCATTTT

J: TRBJ2-1
V: TRBV9
D: TRBD1
size: .
CDR3: CASSVTGTGGNNEQFF
DNA: TGTGCCAGCAGCGTCACCGGGACAGGGGGGAATAATGAGCAGTTCTTC